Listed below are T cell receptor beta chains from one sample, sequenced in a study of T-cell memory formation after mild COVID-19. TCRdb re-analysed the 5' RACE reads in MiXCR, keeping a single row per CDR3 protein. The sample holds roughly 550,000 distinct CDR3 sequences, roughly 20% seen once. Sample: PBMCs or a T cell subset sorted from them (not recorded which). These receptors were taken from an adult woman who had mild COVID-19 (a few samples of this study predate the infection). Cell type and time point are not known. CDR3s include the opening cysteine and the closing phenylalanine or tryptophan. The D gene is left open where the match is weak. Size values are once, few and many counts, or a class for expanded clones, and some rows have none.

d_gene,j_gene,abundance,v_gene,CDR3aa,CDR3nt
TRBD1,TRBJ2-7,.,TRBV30,CAATDRDYEQYF,TGTGCCGCTACTGACAGGGACTACGAGCAGTACTTC
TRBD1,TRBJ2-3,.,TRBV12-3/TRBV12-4,CASSLLRTGADTQYF,TGTGCCAGCAGTTTACTGCGGACAGGGGCAGATACGCAGTATTTT
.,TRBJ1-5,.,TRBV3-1,CASARTSNQPQHF,TGTGCCAGCGCTAGAACAAGCAATCAGCCCCAGCATTTT
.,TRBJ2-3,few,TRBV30,CAWSMLADTQYF,TGTGCCTGGAGTATGCTTGCAGATACGCAGTATTTT
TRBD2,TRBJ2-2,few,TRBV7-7,CASSLTGGSVTGELFF,TGTGCCAGCAGCTTGACGGGGGGTTCTGTCACCGGGGAGCTGTTTTTT
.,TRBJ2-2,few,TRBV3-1,CASSQTQGASGELFF,TGTGCCAGCAGCCAAACCCAAGGAGCGTCAGGGGAGCTGTTTTTT
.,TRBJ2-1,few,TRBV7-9,CASSFQGPRNEQFF,TGTGCCAGCAGTTTTCAGGGGCCTCGGAATGAGCAGTTCTTC
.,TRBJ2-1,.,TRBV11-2,CASSVRPSNNEQFF,TGTGCCAGCAGCGTCCGTCCTAGTAACAATGAGCAGTTCTTC
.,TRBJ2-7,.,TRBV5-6,CASSQGTLWYF,TGTGCCAGCAGCCAAGGGACGTTGTGGTACTTC
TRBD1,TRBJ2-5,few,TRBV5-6,CASSRQGAWRETQYF,TGTGCCAGCAGCCGACAGGGGGCATGGAGGGAGACCCAGTACTTC
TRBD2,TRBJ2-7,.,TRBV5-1,CASSLGSGFSYEQYF,TGCGCCAGCAGCTTGGGTAGCGGGTTCTCCTACGAGCAGTACTTC
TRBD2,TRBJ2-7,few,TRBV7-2,CASSSVAGNYEQYF,TGTGCCAGCAGCTCAGTAGCGGGAAACTACGAGCAGTACTTC
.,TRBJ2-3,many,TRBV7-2,CASSSDLFVTGKHTDTQYF,TGTGCCAGCAGCTCTGACCTCTTTGTAACGGGAAAACACACAGATACGCAGTATTTT
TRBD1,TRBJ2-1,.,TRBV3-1,CASSQEWTGYSEQFF,TGTGCCAGCAGCCAAGAATGGACAGGCTATAGTGAGCAGTTCTTC
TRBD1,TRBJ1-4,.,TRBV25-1,CASSESVSGQGNEKLFF,TGTGCCAGCAGTGAATCAGTTTCGGGACAGGGGAATGAAAAACTGTTTTTT
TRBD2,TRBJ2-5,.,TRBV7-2,CASSPLLGGGREKETQYF,TGTGCCAGCAGCCCATTACTGGGCGGGGGGCGGGAGAAGGAGACCCAGTACTTC
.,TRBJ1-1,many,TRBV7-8,CASSLEQGRTEAFF,TGTGCCAGCAGCTTAGAGCAGGGGCGGACTGAAGCTTTCTTT
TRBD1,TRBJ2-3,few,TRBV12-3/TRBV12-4,CASSSLGRGQDTQYF,TGTGCCAGCAGTTCCCTCGGCAGGGGGCAAGATACGCAGTATTTT
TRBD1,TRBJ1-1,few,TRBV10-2,CASRQGPEAFF,TGCGCCTCAAGACAGGGGCCTGAAGCTTTCTTT
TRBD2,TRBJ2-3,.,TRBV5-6,CASSALLAGETDTQYF,TGTGCCAGCAGCGCCCTACTAGCGGGGGAGACAGATACGCAGTATTTT
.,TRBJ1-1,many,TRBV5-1,CASSLWGNTEAFF,TGCGCCAGCAGCTTGTGGGGAAACACTGAAGCTTTCTTT
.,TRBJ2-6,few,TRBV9,CASSVDQAGRSTGANVLTF,TGTGCCAGCAGCGTAGACCAGGCAGGGAGGAGTACTGGGGCCAACGTCCTGACTTTC
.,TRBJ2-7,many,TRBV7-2,CASSLFYEQYF,TGTGCCAGCAGCTTATTCTACGAGCAGTACTTC
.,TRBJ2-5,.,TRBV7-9,CASSSPLTGPGTQYF,TGTGCCAGCAGCTCCCCCCTGACCGGTCCAGGGACCCAGTACTTC
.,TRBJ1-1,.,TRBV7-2,CASSLVTPLSEAFF,TGTGCCAGCAGCTTAGTAACTCCCCTAAGCGAAGCTTTCTTT
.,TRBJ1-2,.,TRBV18,CASSTRQSGYTF,TGTGCCAGCTCAACTCGACAGTCCGGCTACACCTTC
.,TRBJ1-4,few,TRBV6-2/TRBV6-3,CASSYLDWTTNEKLFF,TGTGCCAGCAGTTACCTGGATTGGACAACTAATGAAAAACTGTTTTTT
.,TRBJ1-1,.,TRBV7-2,CASSSGGALNTEAFF,TGTGCCAGCAGCAGCGGGGGGGCCTTGAACACTGAAGCTTTCTTT
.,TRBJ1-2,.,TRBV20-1,CSARDRGALNYGYTF,TGCAGTGCTAGAGATAGGGGAGCTCTTAACTATGGCTACACCTTC
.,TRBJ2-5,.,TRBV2,CASSPGQFGETQYF,TGTGCCAGCAGTCCTGGACAATTCGGGGAGACCCAGTACTTC
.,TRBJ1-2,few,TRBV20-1,CSAGTSGGYTF,TGCAGTGCTGGGACATCGGGAGGCTACACCTTC
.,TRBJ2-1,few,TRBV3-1,CASSQDLSAEQFF,TGTGCCAGCAGCCAAGATCTTAGCGCAGAGCAGTTCTTC
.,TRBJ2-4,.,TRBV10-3,CAISDPGTGNIQYF,TGTGCCATCAGTGATCCGGGGACCGGAAACATTCAGTACTTC
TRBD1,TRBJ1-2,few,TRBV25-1,CASSEYGQGVYGYTF,TGTGCCAGCAGTGAATATGGACAGGGGGTTTATGGCTACACCTTC
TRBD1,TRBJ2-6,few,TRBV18,CASSPPGQISGANVLTF,TGTGCCAGCTCACCTCCGGGACAGATCTCTGGGGCCAACGTCCTGACTTTC
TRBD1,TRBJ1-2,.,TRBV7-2,CASSPHRTGGDGYTF,TGTGCCAGCAGCCCACACCGGACAGGGGGGGATGGCTACACCTTC
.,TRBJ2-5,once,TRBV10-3,CAISEEVETQYF,TGTGCCATCAGTGAGGAGGTAGAGACCCAGTACTTC
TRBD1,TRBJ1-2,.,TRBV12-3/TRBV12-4,CASRLGTGRYGYTF,TGTGCCAGCAGGCTCGGGACAGGTCGCTATGGCTACACCTTC
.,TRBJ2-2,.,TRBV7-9,CASSNDRRNTGELFF,TGTGCCAGCAGCAATGACAGGCGGAACACCGGGGAGCTGTTTTTT
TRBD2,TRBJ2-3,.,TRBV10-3,CAISPTSGVADTQYF,TGTGCCATCAGCCCGACTAGCGGGGTCGCAGATACGCAGTATTTT
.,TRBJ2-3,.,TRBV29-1,CSVEARTDRQYF,TGCAGCGTTGAAGCCCGGACGGACCGGCAGTATTTT
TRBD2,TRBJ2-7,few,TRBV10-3,CAISEPGLAVYEQYF,TGTGCCATCAGTGAGCCGGGACTAGCGGTCTACGAGCAGTACTTC
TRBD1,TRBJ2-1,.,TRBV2,CASTDDRGRYNEQFF,TGTGCCAGCACCGACGACAGGGGGCGGTACAATGAGCAGTTCTTC
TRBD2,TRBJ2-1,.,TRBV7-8,CASSLPSRGLADYNEQFF,TGTGCCAGCAGCTTACCCTCGCGCGGACTAGCGGATTACAATGAGCAGTTCTTC
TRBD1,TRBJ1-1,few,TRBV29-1,CSVGQGIAEAFF,TGCAGCGTGGGACAGGGAATCGCTGAAGCTTTCTTT
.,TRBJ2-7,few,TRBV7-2,CASSFREASSYEQYF,TGTGCCAGCAGCTTTAGGGAGGCTTCGTCCTACGAGCAGTACTTC
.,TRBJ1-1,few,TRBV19,CASSGEWRAFF,TGTGCCAGTAGTGGCGAATGGAGGGCTTTCTTT
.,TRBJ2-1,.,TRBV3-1,CASSHSAGPHEQFF,TGTGCCAGCAGCCACAGTGCCGGCCCACATGAGCAGTTCTTC
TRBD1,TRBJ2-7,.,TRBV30,CAWSVLGQGYREQYF,TGTGCCTGGAGTGTACTCGGACAGGGATATCGCGAGCAGTACTTC
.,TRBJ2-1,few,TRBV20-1,CSASKGSSYNEQFF,TGCAGTGCTAGTAAGGGGAGCTCCTACAATGAGCAGTTCTTC
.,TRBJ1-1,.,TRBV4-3,CASSLRVQGAEAFF,TGCGCCAGCAGCCTGAGGGTGCAGGGCGCTGAAGCTTTCTTT
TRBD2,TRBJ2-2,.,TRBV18,CASSPAGANTGELFF,TGTGCCAGCTCACCGGCGGGGGCGAACACCGGGGAGCTGTTTTTT
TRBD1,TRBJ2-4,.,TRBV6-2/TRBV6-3,CASSSGQPGNIQYF,TGTGCCAGCAGCTCGGGACAGCCGGGGAACATTCAGTACTTC
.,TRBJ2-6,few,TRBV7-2,CASSVRVGSSGANVLTF,TGTGCCAGCAGCGTTAGGGTCGGCAGCTCTGGGGCCAACGTCCTGACTTTC